The 5 T cell receptor beta chains presented below share a single source sample, sequenced in a study of T cell responses to AZD1222 COVID-19 vaccine. The table came from immunoSEQ multiplex PCR; TCRdb's copy has only in-frame clones and leaves some out. This sample has about 150,000 clones, with roughly 87% found just once. Sequenced here: peripheral blood, sampled 28 days after the second AZD1222 dose. These receptors originate from an adult who received the AZD1222 COVID-19 vaccine.

V gene TRBV7-9 combines with J gene TRBJ1-4; D unclear. Germline V gene lookup returns CDR1 SEHNR and CDR2 FQNEAQ (reference sequence). The CDR3 length is 15 residues. Trimming cost V 4 bases and J 5 bases, with 14 bases left between them. In DNA, the CDR3 is TGTGCCAGCAGCTATACGGGTTATCCGAATGAAAAACTGTTTTTT. It encodes CASSYTGYPNEKLFF. Together with reference TRBV7-9 and TRBJ1-4, the CDR3 gives the full variable domain: DTGVSQNPRHKITKRGQNVTFRCDPISEHNRLYWYRQTLGQGPEFLTYFQNEAQLEKSRLLSDRFSAERPKGSFSTLEIQRTEQGDSAMYLCASSYTGYPNEKLFFGSGTQLSVL.

The V and J genes are TRBV5-1 and TRBJ1-6; 7 bases agree with TRBD1. The trim removed 0 bases at V and 9 bases at J, leaving 3 bases unmatched. Per germline, CDR1 SGHRS and CDR2 YFSETQ. There are 14 residues in the CDR3. The CDR3 bases are TGCGCCAGCAGCTTGGACAGGGGAGGTTCACCCCTCCACTTT. It specifies CASSLDRGGSPLHF.

The V and J genes are TRBV5-6 and TRBJ2-2, with 10 bases lining up with TRBD1. The germline V gene encodes CDR1 SGHDT and CDR2 YYEEEE. The CDR3 runs to 15 residues. J lost 5 bases, V lost 3 bases, and 4 bases had no gene match. CDR3 amino acids: CASSWDRGGTGELFF. CDR3 DNA: TGTGCCAGCAGCTGGGACAGGGGCGGAACCGGGGAGCTGTTTTTT.

In DNA, the CDR3 is TGTGCCAGCAGTGATGAGGGACAGGGCATTCAGCCCCAGCATTTT. Residues: CASSDEGQGIQPQHF. The chain joins TRBV2 to TRBJ1-5; 9 nucleotides align to TRBD1. The length of the CDR3 is 15 residues. V lost 3 bases and J lost 6; bases outside the gene matches: 6. From germline, CDR1 is SNHLY and CDR2 FYNNEI.

In its sample, this clone was seen once. The chain recombines TRBV7-3 with TRBJ2-7; D unresolved. Trimming pared 1 base from V and 2 bases from J, leaving 9 bases between. The CDR3 contains 14 residues. Germline assignment: CDR1 SGHTA and CDR2 FQGTGA. CDR3 nucleotide sequence: TGTGCCAGCAGCTTAAACGCTCCGCCCTACGAGCAGTACTTC. Its protein product is CASSLNAPPYEQYF.